One and the same sample provided the 15 T cell receptor beta chains below, sequenced in a study of blood T cell repertoires in COVID-19. Assay: immunoSEQ multiplex PCR; the TCRdb copy retains only in-frame clones and omits some. The sample has 95,000 to 120,000 clones, about 90% seen once. Sequenced: peripheral blood. The receptors were gathered from a woman between 45 and 60 years old with acute or convalescent COVID-19.

This clone appeared once. The V gene is TRBV28, the J gene TRBJ1-5; 7 nucleotides match TRBD1. Germline CDR1 reads MDHEN; CDR2 reads SYDVKM. The CDR3 runs to 15 residues. The V segment lost 5 bases and the J segment 5 bases; nucleotides outside the gene matches: 9. This CDR3 reads CASSRTDRVHQPQHF. CDR3 nucleotide sequence: TGTGCCAGCAGTCGGACCGACAGGGTCCATCAGCCCCAGCATTTT.

CDR3 protein: CAIRSGGNYGYTF. In DNA form, the CDR3 reads TGTGCCATCAGATCCGGGGGTAACTATGGCTACACCTTC. The chain is built from TRBV10-3 and TRBJ1-2, with D perhaps TRBD1 (5 bases). The germline CDR1 and CDR2 sequences are ENHRY and SYGVKD. CDR3 size: 13 residues. V lost 6 bases and J 1 base, leaving 9 bases between the germline ends.

Only one count was recorded for this clone. V and J are TRBV18 and TRBJ1-6; TRBD1 matches 9 bases. There are 15 residues in the CDR3. V shed 6 bases and J 9 bases; nucleotides not matched to a gene: 9. Germline CDR1 KGHSH, CDR2 LQKENI. The DNA for the CDR3 is TGTGCCAGCTCCCCGCCGGGACAGGGAGGTTCACCCCTCCACTTT. Amino acids: CASSPPGQGGSPLHF.

This clone appeared a few times. CDR3 DNA: TGCAGCGTTGACAGGGCCCTCCACAATGAGCAGTTCTTC. Its translation: CSVDRALHNEQFF. The J gene is TRBJ2-1, the V gene TRBV29-1; possible D gene TRBD1, 5 bases. CDR3 length: 13 amino acids. The V end lost 3 bases, the J end lost 5 bases, and 11 bases lay between the germline ends. Germline loops: CDR1 SQVTM, CDR2 ANQGSEA.

The rearrangement uses TRBV7-2 and TRBJ2-1, with unresolved D. Germline V gene sequence: CDR1 SGHTA, CDR2 FQGNSA. Trimming took off 5 bases at V and 5 bases at J, with 4 bases between the two ends. CDR3 length: 11 amino acids. The CDR3 loop is CASSPDNEQFF. CDR3 bases: TGTGCCAGCAGCCCAGACAATGAGCAGTTCTTC.

The chain carries TRBV27 and TRBJ2-7; 8 bases align to TRBD2. With V trimmed by 2 bases and J by 0 bases, 0 bases remained unmatched. The CDR3 runs to 14 residues. CDR1 is MNHEY, CDR2 SMNVEV, per germline (reference sequence). The CDR3 here is CASSLGTSSYEQYF. CDR3 DNA: TGTGCCAGCAGTTTAGGGACTAGCTCCTACGAGCAGTACTTC.

This clone appeared a few times. The DNA of the CDR3 is TGCGCCAGCAGCCAAGTTGGCCGTGGGACTTACGAGCAGTACTTC. Translating it yields CASSQVGRGTYEQYF. This chain links TRBV4-1 with TRBJ2-7, with D possibly TRBD2 on 6 matching bases. CDR3 length: 15 amino acids. V was pared by 1 base and J by 4 bases, with 14 bases between. Germline lookup yields CDR1 MGHRA and CDR2 YSYEKL.

The V and J genes are TRBV19 and TRBJ2-3; the D is unclear. The germline V gene encodes CDR1 LNHDA and CDR2 SQIVND (reference sequence). V lost 7 bases, J lost 1 base, and 9 bases lay in between. The CDR3 sequence is 13 residues long. The CDR3: CASTLICTDTQYF. The CDR3 DNA is TGTGCCAGTACCCTTATATGCACAGATACGCAGTATTTT. The variable domain in full, completed from reference TRBV19 and TRBJ2-3, reads DGGITQSPKYLFRKEGQNVTLSCEQNLNHDAMYWYRQDPGQGLRLIYYSQIVNDFQKGDIAEGYSVSREKKESFPLTVTSAQKNPTAFYLCASTLICTDTQYFGPGTRLTVL.

The chain links TRBV5-4 to TRBJ1-6; 7 bases agree with TRBD1. After removal of 3 bases from V and 6 bases from J, the junction contained 3 bases not matched to a gene. Per germline, CDR1 SGHNT and CDR2 YYREEE (reference sequence). The CDR3 runs to 14 residues. CDR3 protein: CASSSTGTNSPLHF. The CDR3, as DNA: TGTGCCAGCAGCTCGACAGGGACTAATTCACCCCTCCACTTT.

J is TRBJ2-1 and V is TRBV19; 9 bases are shared with TRBD1. The CDR3 totals 15 residues. Germline V CDR1 and CDR2: LNHDA, SQIVND (reference sequence). V shed 5 bases, J shed 6 bases, and the junction held 8 bases outside the gene matches. DNA for the CDR3: TGTGCCAGTAGTCCGGGACAGGGTTTAGGCAATGAGCAGTTCTTC. It specifies CASSPGQGLGNEQFF.

The CDR3 here is CASSLRQGSGELFF. In DNA, the CDR3 is TGTGCCAGCAGCCTACGACAGGGGTCCGGGGAGCTGTTTTTT. The gene calls are TRBV21-1 and TRBJ2-2; TRBD1, the D gene given by the table, was not confirmed from the DNA. TRBV21-1 is assigned pseudogene status. The CDR3 runs 14 residues.

This chain joins TRBV30 and TRBJ1-1, with 7 positions matching TRBD1. There are 13 residues in the CDR3. J lost 4 bases, V lost 4 bases, and 6 bases had no gene match. Germline CDR1 GTSNPN, CDR2 SVGIG (reference sequence). The CDR3 loop is CAWTQGRGTEAFF. DNA of the CDR3: TGTGCCTGGACACAGGGGCGCGGCACTGAAGCTTTCTTT.

The chain has TRBV5-4 and TRBJ2-2; 10 positions agree with TRBD1. CDR3 size: 16 residues. V lost 3 bases, J lost 3 bases, and 5 bases stayed unmatched. Germline CDR1 is SGHNT and CDR2 is YYREEE (reference sequence). The CDR3 DNA reads as TGTGCCAGCAGCTCTCGGACAGGGGGAGACACCGGGGAGCTGTTTTTT. It codes for CASSSRTGGDTGELFF. Supplemented by reference TRBV5-4 and TRBJ2-2, the full variable domain reads ETGVTQSPTHLIKTRGQQVTLRCSSQSGHNTVSWYQQALGQGPQFIFQYYREEENGRGNFPPRFSGLQFPNYSSELNVNALELDDSALYLCASSSRTGGDTGELFFGEGSRLTVL.

The table lists this clone with a few counts. The V call is TRBV7-2, the J call TRBJ2-7; 13 bases are shared with TRBD2. Germline V lookup: CDR1 SGHTA, CDR2 FQGNSA. The trim removed 5 bases at V and 1 base at J, leaving 2 bases unmatched. The CDR3 has 15 amino acids. The CDR3 DNA sequence: TGTGCCAGCAGCACACTAGCGGGAGGGTCCTACGAGCAGTACTTC. It yields the protein CASSTLAGGSYEQYF.

V usage is TRBV4-1 and J usage is TRBJ2-5, with 9 bases matching TRBD2. Per the germline V gene, CDR1 is MGHRA and CDR2 is YSYEKL. The CDR3 is 14 residues long. J lost 5 bases, V lost 2 bases, and 3 bases had no gene match. In DNA, the CDR3 is TGCGCCAGCAGCCAATTAGCGGGAGTGGAGACCCAGTACTTC. It specifies CASSQLAGVETQYF.